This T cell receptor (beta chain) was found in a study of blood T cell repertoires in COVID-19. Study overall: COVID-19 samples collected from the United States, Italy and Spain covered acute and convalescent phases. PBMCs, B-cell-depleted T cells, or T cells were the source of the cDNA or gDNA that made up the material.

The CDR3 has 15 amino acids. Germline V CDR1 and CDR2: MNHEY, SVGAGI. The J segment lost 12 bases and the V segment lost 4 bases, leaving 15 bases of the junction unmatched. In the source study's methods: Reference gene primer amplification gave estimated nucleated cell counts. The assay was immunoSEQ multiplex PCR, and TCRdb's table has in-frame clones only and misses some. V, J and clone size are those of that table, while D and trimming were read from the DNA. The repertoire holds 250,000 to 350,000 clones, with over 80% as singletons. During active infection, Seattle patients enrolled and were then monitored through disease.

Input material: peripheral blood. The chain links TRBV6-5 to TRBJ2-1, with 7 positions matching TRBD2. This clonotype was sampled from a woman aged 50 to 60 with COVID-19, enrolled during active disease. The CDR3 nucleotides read TGTGCCAGCAGTTCTGGCCTAGCGGTCCTGATCGGGCAGTTCTTC. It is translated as CASSSGLAVLIGQFF.